The clone carrying this T cell receptor (beta chain) has a handful of counts. The data derive from a study of blood T cell repertoires in COVID-19. Study details: The United States, Italy and Spain were the sources of the acute and convalescent COVID-19 samples.

The CDR3 runs to 15 residues. Per the germline V gene, CDR1 is MNHEY and CDR2 is SVGAGI. Unmatched junction bases numbered 4, after V lost 6 bases and J lost 0 bases. Original methodology: Amplifying reference gene primers gave estimates of nucleated cell counts. Assay used: immunoSEQ multiplex PCR; TCRdb lists only in-frame clones, some missing. That table gives V, J and clone size, and the DNA gave D and trimming. Of under 200,000 clones listed, roughly 81% are singletons. The material sequenced was peripheral blood. The receptor's source is a woman in her forties or fifties with COVID-19, enrolled during active disease. The rearrangement joins TRBV6-5 to TRBJ2-1; TRBD2 aligns across 8 bases. This chain's CDR3 is CASRPREGSYNEQFF. The CDR3, as DNA: TGTGCCAGCAGACCCCGGGAGGGCTCCTACAATGAGCAGTTCTTC.